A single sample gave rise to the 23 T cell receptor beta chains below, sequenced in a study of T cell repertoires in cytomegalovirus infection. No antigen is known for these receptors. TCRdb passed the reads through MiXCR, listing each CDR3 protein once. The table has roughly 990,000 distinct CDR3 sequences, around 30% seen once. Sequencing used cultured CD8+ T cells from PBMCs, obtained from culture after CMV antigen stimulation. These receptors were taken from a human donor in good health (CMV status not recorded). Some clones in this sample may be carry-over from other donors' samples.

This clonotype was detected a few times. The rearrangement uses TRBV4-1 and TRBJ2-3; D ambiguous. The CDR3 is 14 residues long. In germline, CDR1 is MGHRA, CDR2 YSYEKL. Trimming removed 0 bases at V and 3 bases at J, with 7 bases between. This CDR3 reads CASSQDTETDTQYF. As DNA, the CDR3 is TGCGCCAGCAGCCAAGATACGGAGACAGATACGCAGTATTTT.

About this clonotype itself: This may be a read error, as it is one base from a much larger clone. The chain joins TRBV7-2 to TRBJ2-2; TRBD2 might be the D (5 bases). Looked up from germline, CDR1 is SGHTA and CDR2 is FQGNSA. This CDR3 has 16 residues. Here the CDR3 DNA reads TGTGCCAGCAGCTTAAATGGCTACCTGAACACCGGGGTGCTGTTTTTT. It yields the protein CASSLNGYLNTGVLFF.

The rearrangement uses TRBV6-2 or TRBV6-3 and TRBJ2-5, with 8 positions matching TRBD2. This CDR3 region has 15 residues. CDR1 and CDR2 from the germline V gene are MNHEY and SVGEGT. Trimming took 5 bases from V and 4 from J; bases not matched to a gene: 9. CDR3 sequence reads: CASSHNGGARETQYF. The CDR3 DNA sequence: TGTGCCAGCAGTCATAACGGGGGGGCAAGAGAGACCCAGTACTTC.

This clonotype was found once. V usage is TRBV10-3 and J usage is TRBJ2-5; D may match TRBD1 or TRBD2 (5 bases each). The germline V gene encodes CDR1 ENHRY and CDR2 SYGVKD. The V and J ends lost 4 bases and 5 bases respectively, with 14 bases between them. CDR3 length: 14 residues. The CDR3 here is CAISVGGGSETQYF. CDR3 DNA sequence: TGTGCCATCAGTGTAGGTGGGGGTTCTGAGACCCAGTACTTC.

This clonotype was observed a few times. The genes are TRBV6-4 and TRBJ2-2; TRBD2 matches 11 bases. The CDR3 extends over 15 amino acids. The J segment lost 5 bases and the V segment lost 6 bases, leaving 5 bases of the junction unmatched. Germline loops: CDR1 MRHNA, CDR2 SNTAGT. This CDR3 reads CASSLTSGATGELFF. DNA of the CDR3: TGTGCCAGCAGCCTGACTAGCGGGGCAACCGGGGAGCTGTTTTTT.

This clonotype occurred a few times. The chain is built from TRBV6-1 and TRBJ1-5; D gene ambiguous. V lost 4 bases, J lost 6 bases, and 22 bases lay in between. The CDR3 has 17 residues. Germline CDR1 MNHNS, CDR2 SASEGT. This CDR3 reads CASSGSFFGGFRQPQHF. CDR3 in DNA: TGTGCCAGCAGTGGTAGCTTCTTCGGAGGGTTTCGTCAGCCCCAGCATTTT.

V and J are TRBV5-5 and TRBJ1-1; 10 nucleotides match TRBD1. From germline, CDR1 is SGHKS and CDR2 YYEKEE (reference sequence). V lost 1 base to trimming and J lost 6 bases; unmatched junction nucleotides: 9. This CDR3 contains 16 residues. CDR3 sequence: CASSLRAAGTGAEAFF. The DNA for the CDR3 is TGTGCCAGCAGCTTGAGGGCCGCCGGGACAGGGGCTGAAGCTTTCTTT.

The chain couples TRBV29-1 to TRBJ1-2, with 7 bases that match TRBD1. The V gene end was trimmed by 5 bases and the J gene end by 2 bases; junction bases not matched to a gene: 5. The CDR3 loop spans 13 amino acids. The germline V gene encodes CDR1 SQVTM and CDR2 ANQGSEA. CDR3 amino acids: CSVTTQGNYGYTF. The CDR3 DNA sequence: TGCAGCGTTACGACACAGGGGAACTATGGCTACACCTTC.

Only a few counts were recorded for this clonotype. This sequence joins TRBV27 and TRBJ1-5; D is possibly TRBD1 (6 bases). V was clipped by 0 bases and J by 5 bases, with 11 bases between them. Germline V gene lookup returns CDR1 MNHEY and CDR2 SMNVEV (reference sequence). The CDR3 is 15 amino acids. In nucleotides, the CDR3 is TGTGCCAGCAGTTTATCGCAGGGGAGGTATCAGCCCCAGCATTTT. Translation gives CASSLSQGRYQPQHF.

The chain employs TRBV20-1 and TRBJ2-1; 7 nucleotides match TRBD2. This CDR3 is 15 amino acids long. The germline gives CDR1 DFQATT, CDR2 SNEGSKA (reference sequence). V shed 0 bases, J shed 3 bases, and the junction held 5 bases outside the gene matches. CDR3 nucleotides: TGCAGTGCTAGAGATGGTGGGGGGGACTACAATGAGCAGTTCTTC. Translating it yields CSARDGGGDYNEQFF.

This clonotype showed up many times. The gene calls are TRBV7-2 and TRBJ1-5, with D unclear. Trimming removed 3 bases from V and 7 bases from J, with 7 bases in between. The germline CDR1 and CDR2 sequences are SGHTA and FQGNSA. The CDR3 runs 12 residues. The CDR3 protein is CASSFREQPQHF. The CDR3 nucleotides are TGTGCCAGCAGCTTTCGTGAGCAGCCCCAGCATTTT.

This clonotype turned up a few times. The CDR3 bases are TGTGCCAGCAGTGAAGGACTGACCCTCCGGGACATTCAGTACTTC. This gives the protein CASSEGLTLRDIQYF. V is TRBV2 and J is TRBJ2-4; no clear D. Deletions cut 1 base from V and 8 bases from J, with 15 bases between. The CDR3 is 15 residues long. Germline V gene lookup returns CDR1 SNHLY and CDR2 FYNNEI.

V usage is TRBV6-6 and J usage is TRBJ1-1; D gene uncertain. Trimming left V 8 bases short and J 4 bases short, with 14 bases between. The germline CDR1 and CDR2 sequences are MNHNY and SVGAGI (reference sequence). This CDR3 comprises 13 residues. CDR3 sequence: CASSKVLSTEAFF. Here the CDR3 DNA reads TGTGCCAGCTCCAAGGTTTTGAGCACTGAAGCTTTCTTT.

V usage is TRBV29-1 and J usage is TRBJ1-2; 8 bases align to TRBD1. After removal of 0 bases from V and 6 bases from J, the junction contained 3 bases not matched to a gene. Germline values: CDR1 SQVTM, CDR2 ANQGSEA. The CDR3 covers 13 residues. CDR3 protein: CSVEDGQGHGYTF. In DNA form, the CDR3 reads TGCAGCGTTGAAGATGGACAGGGACATGGCTACACCTTC.

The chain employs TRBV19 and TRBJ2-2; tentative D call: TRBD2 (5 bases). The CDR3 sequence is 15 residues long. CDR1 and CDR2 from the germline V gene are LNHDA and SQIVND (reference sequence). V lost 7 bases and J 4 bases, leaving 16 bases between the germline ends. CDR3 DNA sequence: TGTGCCAGTAATTACGAAGGAGGAGTCACCGGGGAGCTGTTTTTT. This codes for CASNYEGGVTGELFF.

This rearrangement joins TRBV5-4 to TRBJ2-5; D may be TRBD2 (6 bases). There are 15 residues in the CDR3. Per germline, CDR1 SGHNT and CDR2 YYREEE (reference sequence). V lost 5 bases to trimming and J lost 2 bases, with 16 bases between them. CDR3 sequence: CASRDSGDPQETQYF. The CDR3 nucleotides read TGTGCCAGCAGAGACTCGGGGGACCCGCAAGAGACCCAGTACTTC.

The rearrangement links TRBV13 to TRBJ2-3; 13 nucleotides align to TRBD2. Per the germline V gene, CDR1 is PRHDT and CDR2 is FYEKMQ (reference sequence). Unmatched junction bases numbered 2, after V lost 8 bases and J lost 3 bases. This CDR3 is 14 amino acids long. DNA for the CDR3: TGTGCCAGCGAACTAGCGGGGGGGACAGATACGCAGTATTTT. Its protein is CASELAGGTDTQYF.

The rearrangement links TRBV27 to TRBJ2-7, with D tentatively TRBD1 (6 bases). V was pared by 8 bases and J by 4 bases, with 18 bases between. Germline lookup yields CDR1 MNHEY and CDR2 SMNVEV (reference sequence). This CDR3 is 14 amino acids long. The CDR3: CASAQGPRPYEQYF. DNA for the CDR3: TGTGCCAGCGCTCAGGGGCCTAGGCCTTACGAGCAGTACTTC.

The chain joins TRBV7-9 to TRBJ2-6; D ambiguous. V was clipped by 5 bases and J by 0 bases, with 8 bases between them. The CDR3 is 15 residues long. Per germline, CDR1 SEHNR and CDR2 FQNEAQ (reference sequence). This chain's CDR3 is CASSTESSGANVLTF. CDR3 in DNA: TGTGCCAGCAGCACTGAGAGCTCTGGGGCCAACGTCCTGACTTTC.

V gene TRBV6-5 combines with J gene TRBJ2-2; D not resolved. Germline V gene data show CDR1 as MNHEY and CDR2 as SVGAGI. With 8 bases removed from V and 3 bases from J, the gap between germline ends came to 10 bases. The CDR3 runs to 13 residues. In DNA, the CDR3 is TGTGCCAGCCTCGGAGTTGACACCGGGGAGCTGTTTTTT. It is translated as CASLGVDTGELFF.

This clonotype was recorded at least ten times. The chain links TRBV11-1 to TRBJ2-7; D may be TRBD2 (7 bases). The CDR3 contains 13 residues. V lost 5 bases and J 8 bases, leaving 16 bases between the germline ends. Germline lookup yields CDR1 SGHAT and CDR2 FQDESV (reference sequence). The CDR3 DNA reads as TGTGCCAGCAGCCAGCACCGGGGGGCTCAGCAGTACGTC. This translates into CASSQHRGAQQYV.

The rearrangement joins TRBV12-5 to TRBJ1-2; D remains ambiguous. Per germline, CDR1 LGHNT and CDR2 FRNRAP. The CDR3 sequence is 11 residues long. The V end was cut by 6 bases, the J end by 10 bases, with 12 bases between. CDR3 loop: CASGDPYDYTF. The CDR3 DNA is TGTGCTAGTGGCGACCCGTACGACTACACCTTC.

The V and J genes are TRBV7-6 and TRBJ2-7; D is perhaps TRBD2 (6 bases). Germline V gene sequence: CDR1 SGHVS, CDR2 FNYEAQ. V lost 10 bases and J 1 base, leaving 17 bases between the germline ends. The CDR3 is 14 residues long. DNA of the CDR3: TGTGCCACTTCTTCCAATCTAGCGTCCTACGAGCAGTACTTC. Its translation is CATSSNLASYEQYF.